The 10 T cell receptor beta chains listed next were all sequenced from one sample in a study of Tregs in tolerant kidney transplant recipients. Their antigens are not known. FACS sorting followed an approximately six-day coculture of CFSE-labeled recipient PBMCs with irradiated graft donor PBMCs. Using immunoSEQ multiplex PCR, the repertoire was profiled, and TCRdb retains in-frame clones only, with some absent. Here the sample table reports 3,000 or so clones. The sample consisted of CD8+ T cells from blood cultured with allogeneic cells, taken before the transplant. The receptors were gathered from a human patient who received a combined kidney and bone marrow transplant.

A word on this clone: The DNA ends 3 residues before the CDR3 does, and the rest of the CDR3 is filled in from the germline J gene. The chain joins TRBV7-2 to TRBJ2-7; no firm D call. V was clipped by 8 bases and J by 0 bases, with 17 bases between them. Germline-derived CDR1 and CDR2 are SGHTA and FQGNSA. The length of the CDR3 is 15 residues. The chain's CDR3 is CASHATPSSSYEQYF. The CDR3 bases that were read are TGTGCCAGCCACGCGACACCCTCGAGCTCCTACGAG.

Its frequency marks this clone as large (0.1 to 1%). From the germline J gene comes the end of the CDR3, since the read stops 3 residues before it. The rearrangement uses TRBV7-8 and TRBJ1-1; TRBD1 matches at 7 bases. The CDR3 has 15 residues. V shed 5 bases and J 5 bases; nucleotides not matched to a gene: 11. Germline CDR1 is SGHVS and CDR2 is FQNEAQ. The CDR3: CASSRRGQMQTEAFF. The part of the CDR3 DNA that was read is TGTGCCAGCAGCCGCCGGGGACAGATGCAAACTGAA.

The CDR3 region is CATSGPGLAINEQFF. Incomplete CDR3 DNA: TGTGCCACCAGCGGACCGGGACTAGCTATCAATGAG. This chain connects TRBV15 to TRBJ2-1, with 9 bases aligning to TRBD2. The missing CDR3 end, 3 residues past where the read stops, is filled in from the germline J gene. The CDR3 length is 15 residues. Trimming removed 5 bases from V and 6 bases from J; junction bases left unmatched: 8. Germline loops: CDR1 LNHNV, CDR2 YYDKDF (reference sequence).

Its frequency marks this clone as large. A read error may produce the germline difference seen at one junction end. The read ends 3 residues before the CDR3 terminus; that terminus is restored from the germline J gene. This chain uses TRBV4-2 with TRBJ1-1, with unresolved D. There are 15 residues in the CDR3. Germline V gene lookup returns CDR1 LGHNA and CDR2 YNFKEQ. CDR3 DNA, as far as it was read: TGCGCCAGCAGCCAAGATCGGTTCCTGAACACTGAA. This gives the protein CASSQDRFLNTE. The whole CDR3 region reads CASSQDRFLNTEAFF.

This clone counts as medium-sized (0.01 to 0.1%) by frequency. This chain's CDR3 is CASSLGGGTDTQYF. The DNA read from the CDR3 is TGTGCCAGCAGTTTGGGGGGGGGCACAGATACG. This rearrangement joins TRBV12-3 or TRBV12-4 to TRBJ2-3; 7 nucleotides match TRBD2. Read sequence stops 3 residues before the CDR3 end, and the germline J gene provides the missing end. The CDR3 runs 14 residues. With V trimmed by 3 bases and J by 1 base, 1 base remained unmatched.

By frequency, this clone is medium-sized. The read gets to within 3 residues of the CDR3 end, and the germline J gene fills in the rest. The V and J genes are TRBV9 and TRBJ2-1; tentative D call: TRBD2 (5 bases). Trimming left V 0 bases short and J 2 bases short, with 9 bases between. The germline gives CDR1 SGDLS, CDR2 YYNGEE. This CDR3 has 15 residues. The CDR3 spells CASSVVSGPYNEQFF. The CDR3 DNA, read in part, is TGTGCCAGCAGCGTAGTAAGCGGACCCTACAATGAG.

This clone is deemed medium-sized by its frequency. The CDR3 end is not reached by the read, which stops 3 residues before it; the germline J gene fills it in. This rearrangement joins TRBV9 to TRBJ2-1; D is unresolved. V dropped 3 bases and J dropped 6 bases, with 7 bases sitting between them. CDR1 and CDR2 (germline): SGDLS, YYNGEE. The CDR3 is made up of 12 amino acids. CDR3 amino acids: CASSDTGNEQFF. The CDR3 DNA, read in part, is TGTGCCAGCAGCGATACTGGCAATGAG.

As regards this clone: The read ends 3 residues early relative to the CDR3; the germline J gene fills the gap. This chain connects TRBV7-8 to TRBJ2-7; D is uncertain. Trimming shortened V by 1 base and J by 5 bases, and 6 bases separated the two germline ends. CDR3 length equals 12 residues. CDR1 is SGHVS and CDR2 is FQNEAQ in the germline V gene. CDR3 DNA (partial): TGTGCCAGCAGCTTAGGGGCAGACGAG. Translated: CASSLGADE. The CDR3 as a whole reads CASSLGADEQYF.

Measured by frequency, this clone is medium-sized. The CDR3 end lies 3 residues beyond the end of the read and is filled in from the germline J gene. V is TRBV11-2 and J is TRBJ1-1; 7 bases are a match to TRBD1. The CDR3 runs to 13 residues. CDR1 is SGHAT, CDR2 FQNNGV, per germline. V trimming: 3 bases; J trimming: 5 bases; junction bases outside the gene matches: 3. The CDR3 bases that were read are TGTGCCAGCAGCTTGACAGGGCGGACTGAA. This gives the protein CASSLTGRTE. The whole CDR3 protein reads CASSLTGRTEAFF.

This clone is called large based on its frequency. The CDR3 extends 3 residues past the end of the read, so its final part is completed from the germline J gene. This sequence joins TRBV30 and TRBJ1-1; D perhaps matches TRBD1 (5 bases). Trimming took off 0 bases at V and 3 bases at J, with 11 bases between the two ends. The CDR3 totals 14 residues. Germline V gene data show CDR1 as GTSNPN and CDR2 as SVGIG (reference sequence). The CDR3 reads CAWSVFGGYTEAFF. Partial CDR3 DNA: TGTGCCTGGAGTGTTTTTGGGGGGTACACTGAA.